These T cell receptor beta chains were read from a single sample in a study of blood T cell repertoires in COVID-19. Method: immunoSEQ multiplex PCR; TCRdb's copy keeps in-frame clones and lacks some. The sample carries roughly 430,000 clones, 70% to 90% recorded once. Source material: PBMCs or T cells enriched from blood (not recorded which). The receptor source for this set is a woman younger than 35 who had been exposed to COVID-19. The CDR3 runs from the conserved cysteine through the conserved F or W. The D gene is left open where the match is weak. Rows may omit the clone size; those that give it use once, few, many or a size class.

J | size | D | V | CDR3 | DNA
TRBJ2-1 | . | TRBD2 | TRBV5-1 | CASSQSGRNIDEQFF | TGCGCCAGCAGCCAAAGCGGGAGGAACATTGATGAGCAGTTCTTC
TRBJ2-3 | . | TRBD2 | TRBV10-3 | CAISGLAGTGGPTDTQYF | TGTGCCATCAGTGGGCTAGCGGGGACCGGGGGACCCACAGATACGCAGTATTTT
TRBJ2-1 | . | TRBD2 | TRBV5-1 | CASNSGGAPNEQFF | TGCGCCAGTAATAGCGGGGGGGCCCCCAATGAGCAGTTCTTC
TRBJ2-3 | . | TRBD2 | TRBV11-2 | CASSLLAGGPQYF | TGTGCCAGCAGCTTATTAGCGGGAGGGCCGCAGTATTTT
TRBJ2-2 | few | . | TRBV5-6 | CASSFSGELFF | TGTGCCAGCAGCTTCTCCGGGGAGCTGTTTTTT
TRBJ2-1 | . | TRBD2 | TRBV7-2 | CASSIPGLAGGQQQFF | TGTGCCAGCAGCATCCCGGGACTAGCGGGGGGTCAACAGCAGTTCTTC
TRBJ1-1 | once | TRBD1 | TRBV5-4 | CASSGAGQGRGTEAFF | TGTGCCAGCAGTGGCGCCGGACAGGGGCGGGGTACTGAAGCTTTCTTT
TRBJ2-2 | . | TRBD2 | TRBV15 | CATSRRGSTGELFF | TGTGCCACCAGCAGACGCGGGAGTACCGGGGAGCTGTTTTTT
TRBJ2-2 | few | . | TRBV2 | CASRYYTGELFF | TGTGCCAGCAGATATTATACCGGGGAGCTGTTTTTT
TRBJ1-4 | . | . | TRBV6-5 | CASSYGAQLFF | TGTGCCAGCAGTTACGGGGCCCAACTGTTTTTT
TRBJ2-7 | . | TRBD2 | TRBV10-2 | CASSEYAGGPYEQYF | TGCGCCAGCAGTGAGTATGCGGGGGGGCCCTACGAGCAGTACTTC
TRBJ2-7 | once | TRBD1 | TRBV4-1 | CASSQDPGGSTYEQYF | TGCGCCAGCAGCCAAGATCCAGGGGGCAGCACCTACGAGCAGTACTTC
TRBJ2-7 | . | . | TRBV27 | CASSLSASSYEQYF | TGTGCCAGCAGTTTATCCGCTAGCTCCTACGAGCAGTACTTC
TRBJ1-1 | . | . | TRBV7-3 | CASSLGGTNTEAFF | TGTGCCAGCAGCCTCGGGGGTACGAACACTGAAGCTTTCTTT
TRBJ2-3 | once | TRBD2 | TRBV11-2 | CANSLEYGGASTDTQYF | TGTGCCAACAGCTTAGAGTACGGGGGGGCGAGCACAGATACGCAGTATTTT
TRBJ2-2 | . | TRBD2 | TRBV9 | CASSLGTSGTGELFF | TGTGCCAGCAGCTTGGGGACTAGCGGGACCGGGGAGCTGTTTTTT
TRBJ2-3 | once | . | TRBV5-1 | CASSDYRALTDTQYF | TGCGCCAGCAGCGATTACAGGGCCCTCACAGATACGCAGTATTTT
TRBJ2-3 | . | . | TRBV3-1/TRBV3-2 | CASSQRHASKDTQYF | TGTGCCAGCAGCCAGCGACATGCCTCGAAAGATACGCAGTATTTT
TRBJ2-7 | few | . | TRBV4-3 | CARLRGRYEQYF | TGCGCCAGACTCAGGGGCCGCTACGAGCAGTACTTC
TRBJ2-6 | . | TRBD2 | TRBV7-3 | CASSPHAGAGANVLTF | TGTGCCAGCAGCCCGCACGCGGGGGCTGGGGCCAACGTCCTGACTTTC